This TCR beta chain was retrieved from a study of CD8 T cells in ankylosing spondylitis. This CDR3 is 12 amino acids long. CDR1 and CDR2 (germline): SGHNT, YYREEE (reference sequence). V was clipped by 0 bases and J by 9 bases, with 7 bases between them. General observations from the study: Among TCR beta sequences, a motif of several highly homologous variants appeared characteristic of ankylosing spondylitis blood. Clones linked to disease were reported to show significant enrichment in matched ankylosing spondylitis synovial fluid. In reactive arthritis synovial fluid and blood, some motif variants had been reported before.

5'-RACE, quantitative and with molecular barcodes, yielded the TCR beta libraries. TCRdb passed the 5' RACE reads through MiXCR, listing each CDR3 protein once. The sample yields tens of thousands of distinct CDR3 sequences, approximately 11% seen once. At least ten counts were recorded for this clonotype. Its cognate antigen is unknown. The sequencing input was blood, either unsorted or a sorted T cell fraction (not recorded which). The TCR was taken from a male donor with ankylosing spondylitis or in good health (not recorded which). V is TRBV5-4 and J is TRBJ2-1; D gene uncertain. CDR3 residues: CASSLDISEQFF. The CDR3 region has the DNA TGTGCCAGCAGCTTGGACATCTCTGAGCAGTTCTTC. The variable domain in full, completed from reference TRBV5-4 and TRBJ2-1, reads ETGVTQSPTHLIKTRGQQVTLRCSSQSGHNTVSWYQQALGQGPQFIFQYYREEENGRGNFPPRFSGLQFPNYSSELNVNALELDDSALYLCASSLDISEQFFGPGTRLTVL.